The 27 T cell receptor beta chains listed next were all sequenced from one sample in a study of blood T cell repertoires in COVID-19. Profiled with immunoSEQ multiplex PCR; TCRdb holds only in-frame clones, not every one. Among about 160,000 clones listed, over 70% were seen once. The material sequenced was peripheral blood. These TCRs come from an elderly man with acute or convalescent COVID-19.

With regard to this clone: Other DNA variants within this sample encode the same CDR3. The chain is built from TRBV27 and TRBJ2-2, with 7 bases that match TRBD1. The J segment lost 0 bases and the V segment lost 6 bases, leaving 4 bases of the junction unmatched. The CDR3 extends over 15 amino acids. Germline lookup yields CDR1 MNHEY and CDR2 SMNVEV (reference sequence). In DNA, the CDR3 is TGTGCCAGCAGGTCCGGGACAGCGAACACCGGGGAGCTGTTTTTT. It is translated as CASRSGTANTGELFF.

CDR3 sequence reads: CASSNLRSGTEAFF. The CDR3 bases are TGTGCCAGCTCTAACCTCCGCTCAGGGACTGAAGCTTTCTTT. The rearrangement joins TRBV18 to TRBJ1-1; possible D gene TRBD1, 5 bases. The germline V gene has CDR1 KGHSH and CDR2 LQKENI. This CDR3 is built from 14 residues. V lost 6 bases, J lost 5 bases, and 16 bases lay in between.

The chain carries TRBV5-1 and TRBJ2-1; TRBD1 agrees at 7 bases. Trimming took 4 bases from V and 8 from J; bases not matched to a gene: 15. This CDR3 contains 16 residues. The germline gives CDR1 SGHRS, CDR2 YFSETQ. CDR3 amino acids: CASSDPGQRTRDEQFF. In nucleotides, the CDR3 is TGCGCCAGCAGCGACCCGGGACAGCGAACTCGCGATGAGCAGTTCTTC.

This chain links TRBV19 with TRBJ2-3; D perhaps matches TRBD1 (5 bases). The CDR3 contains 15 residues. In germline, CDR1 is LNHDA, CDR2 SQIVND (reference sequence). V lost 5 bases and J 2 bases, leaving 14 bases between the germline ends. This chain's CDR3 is CASSDVGHNTDTQYF. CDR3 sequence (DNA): TGTGCCAGTAGTGATGTGGGGCACAACACAGATACGCAGTATTTT.

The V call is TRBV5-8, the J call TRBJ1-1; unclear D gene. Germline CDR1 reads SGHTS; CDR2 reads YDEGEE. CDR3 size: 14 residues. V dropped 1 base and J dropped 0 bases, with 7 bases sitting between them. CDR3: CASSLPGMNTEAFF. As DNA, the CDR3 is TGTGCCAGCAGCTTGCCGGGGATGAACACTGAAGCTTTCTTT.

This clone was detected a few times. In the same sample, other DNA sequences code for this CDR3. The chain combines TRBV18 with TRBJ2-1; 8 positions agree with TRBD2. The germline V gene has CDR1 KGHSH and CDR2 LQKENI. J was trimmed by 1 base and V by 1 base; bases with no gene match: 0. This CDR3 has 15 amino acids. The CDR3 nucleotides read TGTGCCAGCTCACCACTAGCGGGATCCTACAATGAGCAGTTCTTC. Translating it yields CASSPLAGSYNEQFF.

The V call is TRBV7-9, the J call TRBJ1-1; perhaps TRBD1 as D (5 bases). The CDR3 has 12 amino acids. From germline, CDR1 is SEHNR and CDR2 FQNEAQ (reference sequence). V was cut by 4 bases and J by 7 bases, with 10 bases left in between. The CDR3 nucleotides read TGTGCCAGCAGCTCTCGGGGGTTTGAAGCTTTCTTT. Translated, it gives CASSSRGFEAFF. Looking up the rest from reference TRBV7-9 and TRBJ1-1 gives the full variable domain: DTGVSQNPRHKITKRGQNVTFRCDPISEHNRLYWYRQTLGQGPEFLTYFQNEAQLEKSRLLSDRFSAERPKGSFSTLEIQRTEQGDSAMYLCASSSRGFEAFFGQGTRLTVV.

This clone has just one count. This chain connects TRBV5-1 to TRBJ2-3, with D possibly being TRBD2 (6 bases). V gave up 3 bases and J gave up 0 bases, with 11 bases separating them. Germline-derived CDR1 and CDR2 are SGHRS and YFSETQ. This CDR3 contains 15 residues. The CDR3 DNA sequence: TGCGCCAGCAGCTATACCGGGACTAGCACAGATACGCAGTATTTT. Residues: CASSYTGTSTDTQYF.

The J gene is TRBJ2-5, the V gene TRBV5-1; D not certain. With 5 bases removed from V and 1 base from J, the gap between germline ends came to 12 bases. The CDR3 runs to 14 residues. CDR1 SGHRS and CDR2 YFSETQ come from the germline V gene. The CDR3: CASSQLSFQETQYF. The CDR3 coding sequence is TGCGCCAGCAGTCAGCTTAGCTTCCAAGAGACCCAGTACTTC.

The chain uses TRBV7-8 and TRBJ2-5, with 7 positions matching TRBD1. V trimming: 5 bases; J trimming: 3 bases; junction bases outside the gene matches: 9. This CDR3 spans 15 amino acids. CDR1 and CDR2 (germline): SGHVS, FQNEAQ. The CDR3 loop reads CASSPPGQRKETQYF. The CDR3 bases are TGTGCCAGCAGCCCCCCGGGACAGCGAAAAGAGACCCAGTACTTC.

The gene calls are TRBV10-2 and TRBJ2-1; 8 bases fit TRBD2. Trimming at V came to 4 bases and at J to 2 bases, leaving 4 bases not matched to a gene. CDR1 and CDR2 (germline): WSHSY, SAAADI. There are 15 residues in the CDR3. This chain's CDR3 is CASSGLAGPYNEQFF. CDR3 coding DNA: TGCGCCAGCAGTGGGCTAGCGGGCCCCTACAATGAGCAGTTCTTC.

This chain's CDR3 is CASSSGTGALNEQFF. The CDR3 DNA sequence: TGTGCCAGCAGCTCCGGGACAGGGGCATTGAATGAGCAGTTCTTC. The chain links TRBV7-8 to TRBJ2-1; 10 positions agree with TRBD1. CDR1 and CDR2 from the germline V gene are SGHVS and FQNEAQ. CDR3 length: 15 amino acids. J gave up 7 bases and V 4 bases, and 7 bases lay outside the gene matches.

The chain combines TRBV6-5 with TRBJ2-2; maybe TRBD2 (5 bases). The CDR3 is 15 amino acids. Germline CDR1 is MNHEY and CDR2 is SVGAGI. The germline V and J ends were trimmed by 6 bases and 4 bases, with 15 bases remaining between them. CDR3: CASRAGSRPTGELFF. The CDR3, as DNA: TGTGCCAGCAGGGCGGGCAGCAGGCCCACCGGGGAGCTGTTTTTT.

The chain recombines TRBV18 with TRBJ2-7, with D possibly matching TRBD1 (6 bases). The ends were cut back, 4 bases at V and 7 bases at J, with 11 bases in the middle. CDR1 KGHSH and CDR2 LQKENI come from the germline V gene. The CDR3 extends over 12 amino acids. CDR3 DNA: TGTGCCAGCTCACGGGCGGACAGTGAGCAGTACTTC. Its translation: CASSRADSEQYF.

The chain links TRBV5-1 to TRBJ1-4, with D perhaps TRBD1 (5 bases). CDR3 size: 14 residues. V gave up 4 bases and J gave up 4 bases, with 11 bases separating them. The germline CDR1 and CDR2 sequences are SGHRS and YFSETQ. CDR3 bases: TGCGCCAGCAGCCAGCAGGGACTTAATGAAAAACTGTTTTTT. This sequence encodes CASSQQGLNEKLFF.

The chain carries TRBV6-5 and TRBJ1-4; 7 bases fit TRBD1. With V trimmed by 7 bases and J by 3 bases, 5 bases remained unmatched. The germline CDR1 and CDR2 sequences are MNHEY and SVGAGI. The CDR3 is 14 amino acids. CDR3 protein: CASNPTGPNEKLFF. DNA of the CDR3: TGTGCCAGCAACCCGACAGGGCCTAATGAAAAACTGTTTTTT.

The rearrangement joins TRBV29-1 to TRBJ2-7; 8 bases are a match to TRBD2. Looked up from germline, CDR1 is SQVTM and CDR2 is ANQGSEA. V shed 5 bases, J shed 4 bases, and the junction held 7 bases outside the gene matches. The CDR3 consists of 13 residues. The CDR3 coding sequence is TGCAGCGTTCGGGGGGGTACGGGGTACGAGCAGTACTTC. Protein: CSVRGGTGYEQYF.

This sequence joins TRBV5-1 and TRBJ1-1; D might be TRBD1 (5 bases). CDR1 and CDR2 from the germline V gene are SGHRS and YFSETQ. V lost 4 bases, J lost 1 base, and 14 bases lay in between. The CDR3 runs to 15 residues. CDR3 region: CASSADGQTNTEAFF. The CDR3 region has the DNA TGCGCCAGCAGCGCCGATGGACAAACGAACACTGAAGCTTTCTTT.

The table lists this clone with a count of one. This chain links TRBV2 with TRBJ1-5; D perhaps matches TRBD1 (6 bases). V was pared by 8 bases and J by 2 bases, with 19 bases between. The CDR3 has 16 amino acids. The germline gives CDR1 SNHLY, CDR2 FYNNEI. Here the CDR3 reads CASRGAAGVGNQPQHF. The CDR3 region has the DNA TGTGCCAGCCGGGGGGCGGCAGGGGTCGGCAATCAGCCCCAGCATTTT.

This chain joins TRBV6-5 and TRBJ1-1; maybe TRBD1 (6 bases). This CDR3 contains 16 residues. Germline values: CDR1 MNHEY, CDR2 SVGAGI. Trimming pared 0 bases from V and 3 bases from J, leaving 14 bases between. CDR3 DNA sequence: TGTGCCAGCAGTTACTCGAAATCAGGGGTTGACACTGAAGCTTTCTTT. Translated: CASSYSKSGVDTEAFF.

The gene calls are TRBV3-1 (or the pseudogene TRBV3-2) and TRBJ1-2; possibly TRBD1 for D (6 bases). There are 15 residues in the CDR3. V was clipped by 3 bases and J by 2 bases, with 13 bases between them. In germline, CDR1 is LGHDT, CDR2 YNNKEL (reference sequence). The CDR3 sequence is CASSHGAGVNYGYTF. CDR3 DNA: TGTGCCAGCAGCCACGGGGCAGGGGTGAACTATGGCTACACCTTC.

CDR3 in DNA: TGTGCCAGCAGCCCCGACCGGGAGGGCTGGCCCCTCCACTTT. It specifies CASSPDREGWPLHF. This chain links TRBV9 with TRBJ1-6; D gene unclear. Trimming cost V 4 bases and J 13 bases, with 18 bases left between them. The CDR3 loop spans 14 amino acids. In germline, CDR1 is SGDLS, CDR2 YYNGEE.

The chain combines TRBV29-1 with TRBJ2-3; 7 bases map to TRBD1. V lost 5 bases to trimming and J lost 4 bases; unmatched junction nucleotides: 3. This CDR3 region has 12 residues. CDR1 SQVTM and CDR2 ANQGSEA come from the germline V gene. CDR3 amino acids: CSVSTGADTQYF. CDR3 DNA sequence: TGCAGCGTTTCCACAGGGGCAGATACGCAGTATTTT.

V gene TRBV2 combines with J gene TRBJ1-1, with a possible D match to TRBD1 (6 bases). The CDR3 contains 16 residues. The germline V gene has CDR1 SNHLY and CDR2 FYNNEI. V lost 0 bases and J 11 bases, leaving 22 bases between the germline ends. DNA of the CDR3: TGTGCCAGCAGTGAAGCGCGGGGGGGGCCCCTGAGTGGTGCTTTCTTT. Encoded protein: CASSEARGGPLSGAFF.

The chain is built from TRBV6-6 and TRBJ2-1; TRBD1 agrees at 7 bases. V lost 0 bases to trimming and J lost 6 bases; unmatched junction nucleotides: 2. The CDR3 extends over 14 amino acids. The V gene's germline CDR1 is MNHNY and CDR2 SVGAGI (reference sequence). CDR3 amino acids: CASSYSNRGNEQFF. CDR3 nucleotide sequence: TGTGCCAGCAGTTACTCGAACAGGGGCAATGAGCAGTTCTTC.

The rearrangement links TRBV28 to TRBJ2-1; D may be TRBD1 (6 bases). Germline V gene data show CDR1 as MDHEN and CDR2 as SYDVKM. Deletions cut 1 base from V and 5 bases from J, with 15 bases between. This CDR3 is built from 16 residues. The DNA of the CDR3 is TGTGCCAGCAGTTTATTTGGGGGCTCCCGCCACAATGAGCAGTTCTTC. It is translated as CASSLFGGSRHNEQFF. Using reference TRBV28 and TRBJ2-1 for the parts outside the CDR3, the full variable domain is DVKVTQSSRYLVKRTGEKVFLECVQDMDHENMFWYRQDPGLGLRLIYFSYDVKMKEKGDIPEGYSVSREKKERFSLILESASTNQTSMYLCASSLFGGSRHNEQFFGPGTRLTVL.

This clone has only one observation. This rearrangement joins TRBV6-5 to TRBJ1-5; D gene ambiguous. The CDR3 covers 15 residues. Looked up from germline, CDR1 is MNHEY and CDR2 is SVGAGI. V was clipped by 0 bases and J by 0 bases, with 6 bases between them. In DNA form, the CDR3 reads TGTGCCAGCAGTTACTCGATAGATAGCAATCAGCCCCAGCATTTT. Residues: CASSYSIDSNQPQHF.